The 22 T cell receptor beta chains in this list originate from one sample, sequenced in a study of PD-1 blockade in classical Hodgkin lymphoma. Relapse was seen in all patients after autologous stem cell transplantation, and brentuximab vedotin exposure was variable. The table came from immunoSEQ multiplex PCR; TCRdb's copy has only in-frame clones and leaves some out. The sample records some 60,000 clones, under 95% being singletons. The input for sequencing was peripheral blood mononuclear cells (PBMCs), taken at baseline. The receptor set was obtained from a human donor with classical Hodgkin lymphoma.

V is TRBV4-1 and J is TRBJ2-1; 8 bases align to TRBD2. The V gene's germline CDR1 is MGHRA and CDR2 YSYEKL. Trimming cost V 1 base and J 0 bases; bases outside gene matches: 8. The CDR3 covers 18 residues. For the CDR3, the DNA is TGCGCCAGCAGCCAAGGGTTGGCTAGCGGGCGCTCCTACAATGAGCAGTTCTTC. This sequence encodes CASSQGLASGRSYNEQFF.

The count of this clone is one. This chain connects TRBV27 to TRBJ2-7, with 9 bases fitting TRBD2. With V trimmed by 5 bases and J by 2 bases, 4 bases remained unmatched. The CDR3 has 14 residues. CDR1 MNHEY and CDR2 SMNVEV come from the germline V gene (reference sequence). CDR3 protein: CASSLAGLAYEQYF. CDR3 sequence (DNA): TGTGCCAGCAGTCTAGCGGGATTGGCCTACGAGCAGTACTTC.

This rearrangement joins TRBV15 to TRBJ2-7; D may be TRBD1 (6 bases). The CDR3 is 13 amino acids. The germline V and J ends were trimmed by 4 bases and 1 base, with 8 bases remaining between them. The V gene's germline CDR1 is LNHNV and CDR2 YYDKDF (reference sequence). The CDR3 reads CATSIQGSYEQYF. DNA of the CDR3: TGTGCCACCAGCATACAGGGTTCCTACGAGCAGTACTTC.

This chain joins TRBV5-5 and TRBJ2-1; 9 bases are a match to TRBD2. The CDR3 has 15 amino acids. With V trimmed by 4 bases and J by 1 base, 3 bases remained unmatched. Germline assignment: CDR1 SGHKS and CDR2 YYEKEE (reference sequence). CDR3 bases: TGTGCCAGCAGCCCTAGCGGGGCGTCCTACAATGAGCAGTTCTTC. Protein: CASSPSGASYNEQFF. The full variable domain, completed using reference TRBV5-5 and TRBJ2-1, is DAGVTQSPTHLIKTRGQQVTLRCSPISGHKSVSWYQQVLGQGPQFIFQYYEKEERGRGNFPDRFSARQFPNYSSELNVNALLLGDSALYLCASSPSGASYNEQFFGPGTRLTVL.

The rearrangement joins TRBV18 to TRBJ1-1; D call uncertain. V lost 3 bases, J lost 8 bases, and 13 bases lay in between. This CDR3 is built from 13 residues. Per the germline V gene, CDR1 is KGHSH and CDR2 is LQKENI. The CDR3 spells CASSPSGPSEAFF. CDR3 bases: TGTGCCAGCTCACCGTCGGGCCCAAGCGAAGCTTTCTTT. Using reference TRBV18 and TRBJ1-1 for the parts outside the CDR3, the full variable domain is NAGVMQNPRHLVRRRGQEARLRCSPMKGHSHVYWYRQLPEEGLKFMVYLQKENIIDESGMPKERFSAEFPKEGPSILRIQQVVRGDSAAYFCASSPSGPSEAFFGQGTRLTVV.

The chain joins TRBV5-4 to TRBJ1-3, with D maybe TRBD1 (5 bases). V lost 0 bases and J lost 3, with 10 bases in between. In germline, CDR1 is SGHNT, CDR2 YYREEE (reference sequence). This CDR3 has 15 residues. CDR3 sequence reads: CASSLDAGVGNTIYF. CDR3 in DNA: TGTGCCAGCAGCTTGGATGCGGGGGTTGGAAACACCATATATTTT.

V and J are TRBV10-2 and TRBJ2-2; no reliable D call. The CDR3 loop spans 13 amino acids. Trimming cost V 7 bases and J 5 bases, with 11 bases left between them. The germline V gene has CDR1 WSHSY and CDR2 SAAADI. The CDR3 loop is CASIQRNTGELFF. The CDR3 nucleotides are TGCGCCAGCATACAGAGAAATACCGGGGAGCTGTTTTTT.

The chain combines TRBV29-1 with TRBJ2-5; perhaps TRBD1 as D (5 bases). This CDR3 contains 13 residues. Germline loops: CDR1 SQVTM, CDR2 ANQGSEA. V lost 4 bases to trimming and J lost 0 bases, with 9 bases between them. The CDR3 sequence: CSVGRTHQETQYF. CDR3 DNA sequence: TGCAGCGTTGGGCGGACACACCAAGAGACCCAGTACTTC.

The DNA of the CDR3 is TGTGCCATCAGTGGAGACTCCTACGAGCAGTACTTC. It is translated as CAISGDSYEQYF. This chain joins TRBV10-3 and TRBJ2-7; D is unresolved. Per the germline V gene, CDR1 is ENHRY and CDR2 is SYGVKD. There are 12 residues in the CDR3. V was trimmed by 4 bases and J by 0 bases, leaving 4 bases between them.

The chain employs TRBV28 and TRBJ2-1; TRBD2 agrees at 11 bases. CDR3 length: 15 residues. The V gene's germline CDR1 is MDHEN and CDR2 SYDVKM. Germline trimming cut 6 bases from V and 5 bases from J; bases unmatched to any gene: 6. The CDR3 here is CASRDSSGRNNEQFF. DNA for the CDR3: TGTGCCAGCAGAGACTCTAGCGGGAGGAACAATGAGCAGTTCTTC. Together with reference TRBV28 and TRBJ2-1, the CDR3 gives the full variable domain: DVKVTQSSRYLVKRTGEKVFLECVQDMDHENMFWYRQDPGLGLRLIYFSYDVKMKEKGDIPEGYSVSREKKERFSLILESASTNQTSMYLCASRDSSGRNNEQFFGPGTRLTVL.

The chain joins TRBV28 to TRBJ2-7; D call uncertain. The V and J ends lost 7 bases and 3 bases respectively, with 13 bases between them. Germline V CDR1 and CDR2: MDHEN, SYDVKM. CDR3 length: 13 amino acids. For the CDR3, the DNA is TGTGCCAGCAACGGCTACGGTAGCTACGAGCAGTACTTC. Its translation is CASNGYGSYEQYF.

The rearrangement uses TRBV19 and TRBJ2-1, with 8 bases that match TRBD2. This CDR3 has 15 amino acids. The trim removed 7 bases at V and 6 bases at J, leaving 11 bases unmatched. Germline lookup yields CDR1 LNHDA and CDR2 SQIVND (reference sequence). The CDR3 DNA sequence: TGTGCCAGTACCTTGGGGACTAGGGGAAGCAATGAGCAGTTCTTC. Its protein is CASTLGTRGSNEQFF.

This chain joins TRBV7-8 and TRBJ2-7, with D unresolved. V was clipped by 5 bases and J by 2 bases, with 4 bases between them. Germline CDR1 is SGHVS and CDR2 is FQNEAQ. The CDR3 covers 11 residues. The CDR3 loop is CASSPAYEQYF. In nucleotides, the CDR3 is TGTGCCAGCAGCCCAGCCTACGAGCAGTACTTC.

V is TRBV30 and J is TRBJ2-7; no definite D call. The CDR3 contains 12 residues. CDR1 is GTSNPN, CDR2 SVGIG, per germline (reference sequence). Trimming removed 3 bases from V and 1 base from J, with 7 bases in between. Here the CDR3 reads CAWRGISYEQYF. In DNA, the CDR3 is TGTGCCTGGAGGGGGATATCCTACGAGCAGTACTTC.

This chain connects TRBV5-1 to TRBJ2-1; possible D gene TRBD1, 5 bases. V lost 0 bases to trimming and J lost 0 bases, with 13 bases between them. The CDR3 is 17 amino acids. CDR1 is SGHRS, CDR2 YFSETQ, per germline. CDR3 coding DNA: TGCGCCAGCAGCTTGGAGGGGCTTACAGGCTCCTACAATGAGCAGTTCTTC. It codes for CASSLEGLTGSYNEQFF.

The chain is built from TRBV6-5 and TRBJ2-2, with TRBD2 identical over 7 bases. CDR3 length: 13 residues. The junction had 8 bases not matched to a gene; V was cut back by 8 bases and J by 8 bases. Per germline, CDR1 MNHEY and CDR2 SVGAGI. CDR3 bases: TGTGCCAGCGGTTTGGGAGGGCCTGGGGAGCTGTTTTTT. Its translation: CASGLGGPGELFF.

This clone was found a few times. The chain couples TRBV5-4 to TRBJ1-2; weak D call: TRBD1 (6 bases). The CDR3 is made up of 19 amino acids. CDR1 is SGHNT and CDR2 is YYREEE in the germline V gene (reference sequence). The V and J ends lost 4 bases and 4 bases respectively, with 29 bases between them. In DNA form, the CDR3 reads TGTGCCAGCAGCCACACACAAACCCGGACAGAGCGGTTCACCTATGGCTACACCTTC. It specifies CASSHTQTRTERFTYGYTF.

As DNA, the CDR3 is TGTGCCAGCAGTCCGATCCCCCCGAAGACCCAGTACTTC. Translated: CASSPIPPKTQYF. This rearrangement joins TRBV27 to TRBJ2-5; D remains ambiguous. Germline CDR1 MNHEY, CDR2 SMNVEV (reference sequence). The V end lost 5 bases, the J end lost 6 bases, and 13 bases lay between the germline ends. The CDR3 spans 13 residues.

The J gene is TRBJ2-5, the V gene TRBV7-6, with 9 bases that match TRBD2. The CDR3 contains 16 residues. Germline V CDR1 and CDR2: SGHVS, FNYEAQ. The V segment lost 1 base and the J segment 9 bases; nucleotides outside the gene matches: 12. CDR3 region: CASSLELAGVRGAQYF. The DNA for the CDR3 is TGTGCCAGCAGCTTAGAACTAGCGGGTGTACGTGGGGCCCAGTACTTC.

The rearrangement links TRBV29-1 to TRBJ2-1, with TRBD2 identical over 8 bases. J lost 4 bases, V lost 7 bases, and 21 bases had no gene match. Germline loops: CDR1 SQVTM, CDR2 ANQGSEA. This CDR3 is 18 amino acids long. CDR3 DNA sequence: TGCAGCGGGGTATGGGGTGGACTAGCCTCCCCTCATTACAATGAGCAGTTCTTC. Translation: CSGVWGGLASPHYNEQFF.

This chain uses TRBV11-2 with TRBJ2-5, with 10 bases that match TRBD2. Germline CDR1 SGHAT, CDR2 FQNNGV. The CDR3 is 16 residues long. V lost 3 bases to trimming and J lost 1 base; unmatched junction nucleotides: 5. The DNA for the CDR3 is TGTGCCAGCAGCTTCGCGAGCGGGGGGGGCCAAGAGACCCAGTACTTC. Translating it yields CASSFASGGGQETQYF.

This rearrangement joins TRBV29-1 to TRBJ2-1; D might be TRBD1 (5 bases). This CDR3 is 12 amino acids long. The germline gives CDR1 SQVTM, CDR2 ANQGSEA. V was clipped by 3 bases and J by 8 bases, with 11 bases between them. DNA for the CDR3: TGCAGCGTTGATGTCAGGGCCCATGAGCAGTTCTTC. Translating gives CSVDVRAHEQFF.